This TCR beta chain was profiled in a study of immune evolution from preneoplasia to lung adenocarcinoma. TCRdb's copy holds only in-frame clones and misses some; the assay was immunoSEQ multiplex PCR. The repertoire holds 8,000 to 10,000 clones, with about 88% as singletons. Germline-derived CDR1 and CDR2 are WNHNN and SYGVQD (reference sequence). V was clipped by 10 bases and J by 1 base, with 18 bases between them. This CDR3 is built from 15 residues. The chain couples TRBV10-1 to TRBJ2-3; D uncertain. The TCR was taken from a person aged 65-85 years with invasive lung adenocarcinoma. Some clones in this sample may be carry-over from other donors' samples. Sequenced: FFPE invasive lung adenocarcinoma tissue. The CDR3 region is CAITRLSLCTDTQYF. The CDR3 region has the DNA TGCGCCATCACGCGGCTTAGTCTGTGCACAGATACGCAGTATTTT.